Sequencing of this TCR beta chain was carried out in a study of blood T cell repertoires in COVID-19. Measured with immunoSEQ multiplex PCR; TCRdb has only the in-frame clones, and not every one. This table has 130,000 or so clones, approximately 84% appearing once. Trimming removed 0 bases from V and 2 bases from J; junction bases left unmatched: 4. This CDR3 has 15 residues. Germline-derived CDR1 and CDR2 are MNHNS and SASEGT. The clonotype comes from a woman of 80 years or more with acute or convalescent COVID-19. Sample: peripheral blood. The chain uses TRBV6-1 and TRBJ2-7; TRBD2 agrees at 7 bases. In DNA, the CDR3 is TGTGCCAGCAGTGAAGCGTGGGGAGGGGCCTACGAGCAGTACTTC. Translation gives CASSEAWGGAYEQYF.